This is a list of T cell receptor beta chains from one sample in a study of blood T cell repertoires in COVID-19. TCRdb keeps only in-frame clones here, not all; method: immunoSEQ multiplex PCR. The sample yields 250,000 to 300,000 clones, roughly 83% seen once. The sequenced material came from peripheral blood. The receptors come from a man aged 55 to 70 who had recovered from COVID-19. CDR3s include the opening cysteine and the closing phenylalanine or tryptophan. D genes are given only for firm matches. The size of a clone is reported for some rows only, either as once, few or many, or as a class for expanded clones.

j_gene | v_gene | abundance | d_gene | CDR3nt | CDR3aa
TRBJ2-4 | TRBV20-1 | - | - | TGCAGTGCAAGTACGGGGCAGGGACACAAAAACATTCAGTACTTC | CSASTGQGHKNIQYF
TRBJ1-5 | TRBV6-5 | - | - | TGTGCCAGCAGTTTAGACAACAATCAGCCCCAGCATTTT | CASSLDNNQPQHF
TRBJ2-7 | TRBV30 | - | - | TGTGCCTGGAGTATGACTGCGGTTGGGGAGCAGTACTTC | CAWSMTAVGEQYF
TRBJ1-4 | TRBV5-1 | - | TRBD1 | TGCGCCAGCAGCTTCGGGACAGGAGATGAAAAACTGTTTTTT | CASSFGTGDEKLFF
TRBJ2-5 | TRBV18 | - | TRBD2 | TGTGCCAGCTCCGCCAATCTAGCGGGGGCAAAAGAGACCCAGTACTTC | CASSANLAGAKETQYF
TRBJ1-5 | TRBV5-5 | - | - | TGTGCCAGCAGCTTGGATGGGGGAGGAGCCCAGCCCCAGCATTTT | CASSLDGGGAQPQHF
TRBJ2-2 | TRBV7-9 | - | TRBD2 | TGTGCCAGCAGCGATACTAGCGGGAGGGCGAACACCGGGGAGCTGTTTTTT | CASSDTSGRANTGELFF
TRBJ2-2 | TRBV9 | once | TRBD2 | TGTGCCAGCAGCCCGTTGGATCTAGCGGCCGCGGCCGGGGAGCTGTTTTTT | CASSPLDLAAAAGELFF
TRBJ1-1 | TRBV12-3/TRBV12-4 | - | - | TGTGCCAGCAGTCGTCGGGGTTTAGGAGCTTTCTTT | CASSRRGLGAFF
TRBJ1-2 | TRBV3-1/TRBV3-2 | once | TRBD1 | TGTGCCAGCAGCCAAGAAGGGGGACAGGGTCGGGGCTACACCTTC | CASSQEGGQGRGYTF
TRBJ2-1 | TRBV10-3 | - | - | TGTGCCATCAGTGAGCCCACACTACCAGCGGCTTACAATGAGCAGTTCTTC | CAISEPTLPAAYNEQFF
TRBJ2-2 | TRBV4-2 | - | - | TGTGCCAGCAGCCAATCTCGGGGGGCGGGGACCGGGGAGCTGTTTTTT | CASSQSRGAGTGELFF
TRBJ2-7 | TRBV2 | - | - | TGTGCCAGCAGTGGGCTAGGATTGGGCGAGCAGTACTTC | CASSGLGLGEQYF
TRBJ2-4 | TRBV19 | - | TRBD2 | TGTGCCAGTAGTACCACCCGTCGGACTAGTTGGGACATTCAGTACTTC | CASSTTRRTSWDIQYF
TRBJ2-5 | TRBV5-3 | - | - | TGTGCCAGAAGCTATGGAGACAGGGAGGAAGAGACCCAGTACTTC | CARSYGDREEETQYF
TRBJ2-2 | TRBV3-1/TRBV3-2 | few | - | TGTGCCAGCAGGATTAACAGATTTATTGGGGAGCTGTTTTTT | CASRINRFIGELFF
TRBJ1-1 | TRBV19 | - | - | TGTGCCAGTAGTATTGGTTTCAGGGAAGCTTTCTTT | CASSIGFREAFF
TRBJ2-1 | TRBV9 | - | - | TGTGCCAGCAGCCCCTTCCCAGGTTCCTACAATGAGCAGTTCTTC | CASSPFPGSYNEQFF
TRBJ2-2 | TRBV19 | - | TRBD1 | TGTGCCAGTATGGGGACAGGGAGAACCGGGGAGCTGTTTTTT | CASMGTGRTGELFF
TRBJ2-2 | TRBV24-1 | many | - | TGTGCCACCAGTGGCGCGATCGGGCGGGGGCGGACCGGGGAGCTGTTTTTT | CATSGAIGRGRTGELFF
TRBJ1-1 | TRBV6-5 | - | - | TGTGCCAGCAGTTACTCGAGGAACACTGAAGCTTTCTTT | CASSYSRNTEAFF
TRBJ1-1 | TRBV3-1/TRBV3-2 | - | TRBD1 | TGTGCCAGCAGCTACGACAGGGATCCGAACACTGAAGCTTTCTTT | CASSYDRDPNTEAFF
TRBJ1-4 | TRBV18 | - | TRBD1 | TGTGCCAGCACGAGACAGGGAGCGCCTAATGAAAAACTGTTTTTT | CASTRQGAPNEKLFF
TRBJ2-3 | TRBV18 | - | TRBD1 | TGTGCCAGCTCACCTACGGGACAGGTCACAGATACGCAGTATTTT | CASSPTGQVTDTQYF
TRBJ2-1 | TRBV18 | once | TRBD2 | TGTGCCAGCTCACCACCGGGGACTAGCGGGATCCAGTTCTTC | CASSPPGTSGIQFF
TRBJ1-1 | TRBV5-4 | - | TRBD1 | TGTGCCAGCAGGCGGACAGGGGATAGGGCTTTCTTT | CASRRTGDRAFF
TRBJ1-4 | TRBV18 | - | - | TGTGCCAGCTCTAAGAGTACTAATGAAAAACTGTTTTTT | CASSKSTNEKLFF
TRBJ2-5 | TRBV7-9 | - | TRBD1 | TGTGCCAGCAGCTTCGGACAGGGAGGAGAGACCCAGTACTTC | CASSFGQGGETQYF
TRBJ2-7 | TRBV19 | - | - | TGTGCCAGTAGTATAACCCTGGGGGGCTCCTACGAGCAGTACTTC | CASSITLGGSYEQYF
TRBJ1-1 | TRBV29-1 | - | - | TGCAGCGTTGTAGTAGAACGGAGGGCTGAAGCTTTCTTT | CSVVVERRAEAFF
TRBJ2-1 | TRBV5-1 | - | - | TGCGCCAGCAGCTTGCGTCTAGGAACCTACAATGAGCAGTTCTTC | CASSLRLGTYNEQFF
TRBJ1-6 | TRBV25-1 | - | - | TGTGCCAGCCAACCGGCGGGGGGTGCTAATTCACCCCTCCACTTT | CASQPAGGANSPLHF
TRBJ2-5 | TRBV11-2 | once | TRBD2 | TGTGCCAGCAGCCTGGGACTAGCGGGAGGGCCGATCCAGACCCAGTACTTC | CASSLGLAGGPIQTQYF
TRBJ2-3 | TRBV11-3 | once | TRBD1 | TGTGCCAGCAGCCCGGGACAGGGGGCAGATACGCAGTATTTT | CASSPGQGADTQYF
TRBJ2-5 | TRBV28 | once | - | TGTGCCAGCAGTCTAAGCACGCGAAAGGAGACCCAGTACTTC | CASSLSTRKETQYF
TRBJ2-7 | TRBV3-1/TRBV3-2 | - | TRBD1 | TGTGCCAGCAGCCAAAGAAACAGGGGGCGATCCTACGAGCAGTACTTC | CASSQRNRGRSYEQYF
TRBJ2-1 | TRBV6-5 | - | - | TGTGCCAGCGTGGCAGCGGTCCCAAGAGGCAATGAGCAGTTCTTC | CASVAAVPRGNEQFF
TRBJ2-2 | TRBV19 | - | - | TGTGCCAGTAGTATTAGGACATCGAGCACCGGGGAGCTGTTTTTT | CASSIRTSSTGELFF
TRBJ1-5 | TRBV19 | few | - | TGTGCCAGTAGAGGGGTTGGGCGCAATCAGCCCCAGCATTTT | CASRGVGRNQPQHF
TRBJ2-1 | TRBV24-1 | - | - | TGTGCCACCAGTGACCCCGACTCCCTTGTTGAGCAGTTCTTC | CATSDPDSLVEQFF
TRBJ2-7 | TRBV14 | - | - | TGTGCCAGCAGCCAAGGACTCTACGAGCAGTACTTC | CASSQGLYEQYF
TRBJ1-1 | TRBV9 | - | - | TGTGCCAGCAGCGTAGCCGGGGGGAACACTGAAGCTTTCTTT | CASSVAGGNTEAFF
TRBJ2-2 | TRBV5-5 | - | - | TGTGCCAGCAGCTTGGTGGCAGGTACCGGGGAGCTGTTTTTT | CASSLVAGTGELFF
TRBJ1-5 | TRBV30 | - | - | TGTGCCTGGAGTTCCGGGGGTCTCCAGCCCCAGCATTTT | CAWSSGGLQPQHF
TRBJ2-3 | TRBV19 | few | - | TGTGCCAGTAGTATAGACAGGGGAGATACGCAGTATTTT | CASSIDRGDTQYF
TRBJ2-5 | TRBV3-1/TRBV3-2 | - | TRBD2 | TGTGCCAGCAGCCAGGGACTAGCGGGAGAGACCCAGTACTTC | CASSQGLAGETQYF
TRBJ2-1 | TRBV7-2 | - | TRBD2 | TGTGCCAGCAGCCGGAGCGGGAGGGCCGTCAATGAGCAGTTCTTC | CASSRSGRAVNEQFF
TRBJ2-7 | TRBV5-4 | - | - | TGTGCCAGCAGCCCTACTGGGACATCGAGGGAGCAGTACTTC | CASSPTGTSREQYF
TRBJ1-2 | TRBV7-9 | once | - | TGTGCCAGCAGCTTAGACTTGGGCGATGGCTACACCTTC | CASSLDLGDGYTF
TRBJ2-7 | TRBV7-9 | many | TRBD2 | TGTGCCAGCAGCTTCCTAGCGGGGAGCTCCTACGAGCAGTACTTC | CASSFLAGSSYEQYF
TRBJ2-1 | TRBV7-2 | - | TRBD2 | TGTGCCAGCAGCTTATTTGCCGGGGGGGCCGTCTACAATGAGCAGTTCTTC | CASSLFAGGAVYNEQFF
TRBJ1-1 | TRBV6-5 | - | - | TGTGCCAGCAGTTACTCGCGAGGGGGTGGGGGCACTGAAGCTTTCTTT | CASSYSRGGGGTEAFF
TRBJ2-7 | TRBV2 | - | TRBD1 | TGTGCCAGCAGTGTGAAGGTGACGGGACAGGGGGCGCTTGGGGCCTACGAGCAGTACTTC | CASSVKVTGQGALGAYEQYF
TRBJ2-2 | TRBV14 | - | TRBD1 | TGTGCCAGCAGCCAACGGACAGGCTTCTTAACCGGGGAGCTGTTTTTT | CASSQRTGFLTGELFF
TRBJ1-1 | TRBV9 | - | - | TGTGCCAGCAGCGTAGTTGGGGGCGGGAACACTGAAGCTTTCTTT | CASSVVGGGNTEAFF
TRBJ2-2 | TRBV9 | once | - | TGTGCCAGCAGCGTAGGGGCTAGCGTAACCGGGGAGCTGTTTTTT | CASSVGASVTGELFF
TRBJ1-6 | TRBV19 | - | TRBD1 | TGTGCCAGTAGTAGGGACAGAGGGGGCTCACCCCTCCACTTT | CASSRDRGGSPLHF
TRBJ1-1 | TRBV7-9 | - | TRBD1 | TGTGCCAGCAGCTTGACCTCCACCGGGACAGCCCTGAACACTGAAGCTTTCTTT | CASSLTSTGTALNTEAFF
TRBJ2-7 | TRBV9 | - | TRBD1 | TGTGCCAGCAGCGTGACAACCACAGGGGTCGAGCAGTACTTC | CASSVTTTGVEQYF